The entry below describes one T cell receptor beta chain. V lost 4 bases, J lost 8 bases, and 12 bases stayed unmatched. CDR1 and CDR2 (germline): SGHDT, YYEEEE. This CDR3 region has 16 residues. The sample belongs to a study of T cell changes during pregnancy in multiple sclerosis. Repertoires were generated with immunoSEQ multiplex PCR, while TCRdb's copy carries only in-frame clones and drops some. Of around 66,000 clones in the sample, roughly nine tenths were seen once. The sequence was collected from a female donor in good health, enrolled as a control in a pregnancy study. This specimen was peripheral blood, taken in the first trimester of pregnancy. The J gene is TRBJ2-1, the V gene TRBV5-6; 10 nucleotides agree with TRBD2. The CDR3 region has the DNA TGTGCCAGCAGCCCGGTAGGGCTAGCGGGAGCCGATGAGCAGTTCTTC. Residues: CASSPVGLAGADEQFF.